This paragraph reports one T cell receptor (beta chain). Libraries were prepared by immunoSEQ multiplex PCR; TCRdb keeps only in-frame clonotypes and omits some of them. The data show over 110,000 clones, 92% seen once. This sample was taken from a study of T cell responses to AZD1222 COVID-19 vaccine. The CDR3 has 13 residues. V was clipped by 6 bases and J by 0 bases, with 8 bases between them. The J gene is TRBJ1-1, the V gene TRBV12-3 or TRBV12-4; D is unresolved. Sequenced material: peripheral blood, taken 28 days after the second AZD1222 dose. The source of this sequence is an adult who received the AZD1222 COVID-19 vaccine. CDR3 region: CASSPSLNTEAFF. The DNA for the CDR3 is TGTGCCAGCAGCCCCAGTTTGAACACTGAAGCTTTCTTT.